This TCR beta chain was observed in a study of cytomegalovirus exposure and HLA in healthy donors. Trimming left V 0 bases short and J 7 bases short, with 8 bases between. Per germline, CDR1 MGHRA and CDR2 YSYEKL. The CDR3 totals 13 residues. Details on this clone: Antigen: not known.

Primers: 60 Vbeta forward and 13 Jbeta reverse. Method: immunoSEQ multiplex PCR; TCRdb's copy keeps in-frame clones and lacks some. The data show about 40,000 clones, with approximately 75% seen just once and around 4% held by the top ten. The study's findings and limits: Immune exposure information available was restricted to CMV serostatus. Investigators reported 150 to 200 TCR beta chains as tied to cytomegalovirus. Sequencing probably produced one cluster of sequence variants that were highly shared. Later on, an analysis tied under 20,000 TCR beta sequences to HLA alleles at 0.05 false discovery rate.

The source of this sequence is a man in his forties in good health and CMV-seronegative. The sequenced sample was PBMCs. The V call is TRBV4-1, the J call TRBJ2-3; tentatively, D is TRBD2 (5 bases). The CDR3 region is CASSQDEDYTQYF. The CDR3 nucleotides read TGCGCCAGCAGCCAAGATGAGGACTATACGCAGTATTTT.